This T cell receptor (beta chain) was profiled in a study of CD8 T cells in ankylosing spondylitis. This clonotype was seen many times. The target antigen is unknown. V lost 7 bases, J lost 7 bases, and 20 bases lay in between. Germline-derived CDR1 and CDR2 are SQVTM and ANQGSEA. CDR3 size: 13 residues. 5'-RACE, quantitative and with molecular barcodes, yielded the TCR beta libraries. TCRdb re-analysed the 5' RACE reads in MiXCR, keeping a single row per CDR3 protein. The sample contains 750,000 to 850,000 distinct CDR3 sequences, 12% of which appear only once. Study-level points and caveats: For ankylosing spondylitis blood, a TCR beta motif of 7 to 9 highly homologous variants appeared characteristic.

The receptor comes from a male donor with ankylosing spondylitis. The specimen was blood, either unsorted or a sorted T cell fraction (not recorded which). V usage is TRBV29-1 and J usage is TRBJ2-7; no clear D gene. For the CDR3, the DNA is TGCAGCGCTGTAACAGAGGATCGGCGTGAGCAGTACTTC. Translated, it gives CSAVTEDRREQYF.